Below are 28 T cell receptor beta chains sequenced from a single sample in a study of cytomegalovirus exposure and HLA in healthy donors. Researchers ran the PCR with 60 Vbeta and 13 Jbeta primers. Profiled with immunoSEQ multiplex PCR; TCRdb holds only in-frame clones, not every one. The profile covers about 210,000 clones, with 81% appearing a single time and roughly 3.1% taken by the ten largest. Sequencing was performed on PBMCs. The receptors originated from a middle-aged man in good health and CMV-seropositive.

This clone came up once. The J gene is TRBJ2-3, the V gene TRBV19, with 7 bases lining up with TRBD2. Germline CDR1 LNHDA, CDR2 SQIVND (reference sequence). CDR3 length equals 14 residues. The V segment lost 6 bases and the J segment 5 bases; nucleotides outside the gene matches: 8. CDR3 amino acids: CASRHQRDVDTQYF. The CDR3 nucleotides read TGTGCCAGTAGGCACCAGCGGGATGTAGATACGCAGTATTTT.

CDR3 in amino acids: CASSLVLAAYNEQFF. The CDR3 DNA reads as TGCGCCAGCAGCTTGGTCCTAGCGGCCTACAATGAGCAGTTCTTC. The chain recombines TRBV5-1 with TRBJ2-1; 7 bases map to TRBD2. The ends lost 0 bases at V and 2 bases at J; junction bases unmatched: 2. The CDR3 has 15 amino acids. Germline V gene lookup returns CDR1 SGHRS and CDR2 YFSETQ.

The chain uses TRBV6-5 and TRBJ2-7; 7 bases map to TRBD1. V lost 7 bases, J lost 4 bases, and 13 bases stayed unmatched. The CDR3 has 15 amino acids. CDR1 and CDR2 (germline): MNHEY, SVGAGI. CDR3 sequence: CASKIAGTADYEQYF. In DNA, the CDR3 is TGTGCCAGCAAGATTGCCGGGACAGCGGATTACGAGCAGTACTTC.

The V call is TRBV4-1, the J call TRBJ2-5; D remains ambiguous. Between the trimmed V and J ends, which lost 4 bases and 1 base, there was a span of 16 bases. From germline, CDR1 is MGHRA and CDR2 YSYEKL. The CDR3 runs to 16 residues. Written as DNA, the CDR3 is TGCGCCAGCAGCCTCAGCCCCAGCGCAGTCCAAGAGACCCAGTACTTC. Its translation: CASSLSPSAVQETQYF.

This clone came up once. The chain uses TRBV10-1 and TRBJ2-5, with TRBD2 matching 12 bases. The CDR3 runs 16 residues. V gave up 7 bases and J gave up 0 bases; unmatched junction bases: 6. Germline V gene sequence: CDR1 WNHNN, CDR2 SYGVQD (reference sequence). CDR3 DNA: TGCGCCAGCAATGGACTAGCGGGACTAGACCAAGAGACCCAGTACTTC. It yields the protein CASNGLAGLDQETQYF.

V is TRBV6-1 and J is TRBJ2-1; D unclear. Germline V gives CDR1 MNHNS, CDR2 SASEGT. There are 14 residues in the CDR3. V shed 7 bases and J shed 3 bases, with 13 bases lying between them. CDR3 region: CASIEVGSYNEQFF. CDR3 DNA: TGTGCCAGCATCGAGGTTGGCAGCTACAATGAGCAGTTCTTC.

This clone was seen more than once but under ten times. The rearrangement joins TRBV6-1 to TRBJ1-1; tentative D call: TRBD1 (6 bases). Germline V gives CDR1 MNHNS, CDR2 SASEGT. V dropped 10 bases and J dropped 1 base, with 13 bases sitting between them. The CDR3 contains 13 residues. The CDR3 region has the DNA TGTGCCACATTCCGGACAGAGAACACTGAAGCTTTCTTT. This gives the protein CATFRTENTEAFF.

The J gene is TRBJ2-7, the V gene TRBV19; a weak D match, TRBD1 (7 bases). Germline V gene lookup returns CDR1 LNHDA and CDR2 SQIVND (reference sequence). Trimming removed 3 bases from V and 4 bases from J, with 10 bases in between. This CDR3 is built from 13 residues. CDR3 DNA sequence: TGTGCCAGTAGTATGGCAGGGGGGTACGAGCAGTACTTC. Its translation is CASSMAGGYEQYF.

The J gene is TRBJ1-4, the V gene TRBV14, with a possible D match to TRBD1 (6 bases). Trimming shortened V by 1 base and J by 5 bases, and 20 bases separated the two germline ends. CDR3 length equals 18 residues. In germline, CDR1 is SGHDN, CDR2 FVKESK. CDR3 DNA sequence: TGTGCCAGCAGCCAAGCCCCGATAGCTGACAGGTTCAATGAAAAACTGTTTTTT. Its translation: CASSQAPIADRFNEKLFF.

Remarks on this clone: The junction shows a germline mismatch at one end, possibly a read error. This chain joins TRBV10-1 and TRBJ1-3; D remains ambiguous. There are 15 residues in the CDR3. CDR1 WNHNN and CDR2 SYGVQD come from the germline V gene (reference sequence). DNA of the CDR3: TGCGCCAGCAATGAGGGTGGGCAGGCTGGAAACGCCATATATTTT. Amino acids: CASNEGGQAGNAIYF.

The chain joins TRBV7-9 to TRBJ1-6, with 7 nucleotides matching TRBD1. CDR3 length equals 18 residues. J was trimmed by 1 base and V by 5 bases; bases with no gene match: 11. Germline V CDR1 and CDR2: SEHNR, FQNEAQ (reference sequence). The CDR3 bases are TGTGCCAGCAGCCAAGACGACAGGGTCGGATCCTATAATTCACCCCTCCACTTT. Its protein is CASSQDDRVGSYNSPLHF.

The V call is TRBV28, the J call TRBJ2-3; 9 positions agree with TRBD2. CDR1 and CDR2 from the germline V gene are MDHEN and SYDVKM. This CDR3 contains 16 residues. V shed 5 bases, J shed 4 bases, and the junction held 10 bases outside the gene matches. For the CDR3, the DNA is TGTGCCAGCAGTGCCCCGGGACTAGCTTTCCCAGATACGCAGTATTTT. As protein: CASSAPGLAFPDTQYF.

V usage is TRBV7-9 and J usage is TRBJ2-3, with 7 bases lining up with TRBD1. Germline-derived CDR1 and CDR2 are SEHNR and FQNEAQ (reference sequence). Trimming removed 5 bases from V and 4 bases from J; junction bases left unmatched: 9. CDR3 length: 15 amino acids. DNA for the CDR3: TGTGCCAGCAGCCTGGTCGGACAGGAGGCAGATACGCAGTATTTT. Translating it yields CASSLVGQEADTQYF.

This chain connects TRBV6-5 to TRBJ2-3; TRBD2 aligns across 11 bases. Germline assignment: CDR1 MNHEY and CDR2 SVGAGI. The CDR3 length is 15 residues. V trimming: 6 bases; J trimming: 2 bases; junction bases outside the gene matches: 4. The CDR3 DNA is TGTGCCAGCAGACTAGCGGGAGTATTCACAGATACGCAGTATTTT. Translating gives CASRLAGVFTDTQYF.

Points on this clone: One junction end does not reproduce the germline sequence, and a read error may be involved. The rearrangement links TRBV10-3 to TRBJ1-2, with D possibly matching TRBD1 (6 bases). The germline V gene has CDR1 ENHRY and CDR2 SYGVKD. CDR3 length: 15 residues. This chain's CDR3 is CASSRPGTPYYGYTF. CDR3 in DNA: TGTGCCAGCAGTCGCCCCGGGACACCCTACTATGGCTACACCTTC.

This rearrangement joins TRBV6-6 to TRBJ1-5; 10 nucleotides agree with TRBD1. The germline V gene encodes CDR1 MNHNY and CDR2 SVGAGI (reference sequence). CDR3 length equals 15 residues. Losses at the gene ends were 0 bases for V and 6 bases for J; bases not matched to a gene: 2. Here the CDR3 reads CASSYSGTGVQPQHF. The CDR3 DNA is TGTGCCAGCAGTTACTCGGGGACAGGGGTTCAGCCCCAGCATTTT.

Remarks on this clone: Germline is not matched at one junction end, which may reflect a read error. Other DNA sequences in this specimen translate into the identical CDR3. V usage is TRBV10-3 and J usage is TRBJ1-1; 7 positions agree with TRBD1. Germline V CDR1 and CDR2: ENHRY, SYGVKD. The CDR3 is made up of 13 amino acids. Here the CDR3 reads CAISPGQNTEAFF. The CDR3 bases are TGTGCCATCAGCCCGGGACAGAACACTGAGGCTTTCTTT.

The CDR3 coding sequence is TGTGCCAGCAGCTTGGCGGGTCAGCTGACTAACTATGGCTACACCTTC. This encodes CASSLAGQLTNYGYTF. The chain couples TRBV5-6 to TRBJ1-2; D is unresolved. Germline V gene data show CDR1 as SGHDT and CDR2 as YYEEEE. The CDR3 contains 16 residues. Trimming took 0 bases from V and 0 from J, leaving 12 bases between them.

The chain couples TRBV5-1 to TRBJ2-7, with a tentative D call TRBD2 (6 bases). Germline CDR1 SGHRS, CDR2 YFSETQ. The CDR3 totals 15 residues. V was trimmed by 2 bases and J by 4 bases, leaving 16 bases between them. The chain's CDR3 is CASSFLGGTHYEQYF. For the CDR3, the DNA is TGCGCCAGCAGCTTTCTCGGGGGAACCCATTACGAGCAGTACTTC.

This chain connects TRBV5-5 to TRBJ2-2; 7 bases agree with TRBD2. Trimming took 3 bases from V and 7 from J; bases not matched to a gene: 9. Germline loops: CDR1 SGHKS, CDR2 YYEKEE (reference sequence). The CDR3 is made up of 15 amino acids. Written as DNA, the CDR3 is TGTGCCAGCAGCTCTTACGGGGAGGGGATCGGGGAGCTGTTTTTT. Its translation is CASSSYGEGIGELFF.

This clone was recorded a few times. This sequence joins TRBV5-4 and TRBJ2-7; 9 bases map to TRBD1. V shed 3 bases and J 5 bases; nucleotides not matched to a gene: 9. The CDR3 totals 15 residues. Looked up from germline, CDR1 is SGHNT and CDR2 is YYREEE (reference sequence). This CDR3 reads CASSSAGTGYNEQYF. CDR3 sequence (DNA): TGTGCCAGCAGCTCCGCCGGGACAGGGTATAACGAGCAGTACTTC.

The CDR3 loop is CASSMGGTENEKLFF. DNA for the CDR3: TGTGCCAGTAGTATGGGAGGGACGGAGAATGAAAAACTGTTTTTT. V is TRBV19 and J is TRBJ1-4; possible D gene TRBD1, 5 bases. V was trimmed by 3 bases and J by 5 bases, leaving 13 bases between them. The V gene's germline CDR1 is LNHDA and CDR2 SQIVND (reference sequence). This CDR3 region has 15 residues.

The chain is built from TRBV7-6 and TRBJ1-3; 7 bases map to TRBD1. The CDR3 totals 17 residues. V shed 5 bases and J 2 bases; nucleotides not matched to a gene: 12. Germline V lookup: CDR1 SGHVS, CDR2 FNYEAQ. The CDR3 DNA sequence: TGTGCCAGCAGCCGCACAGGGGCTAGTTATCCTGGAAACACCATATATTTT. It specifies CASSRTGASYPGNTIYF.

This chain connects TRBV30 to TRBJ1-1; D is possibly TRBD1 (5 bases). With 0 bases removed from V and 0 bases from J, the gap between germline ends came to 11 bases. Germline V gives CDR1 GTSNPN, CDR2 SVGIG (reference sequence). CDR3 length equals 15 residues. CDR3 residues: CAWSVGLTVNTEAFF. The DNA of the CDR3 is TGTGCCTGGAGTGTTGGGTTGACAGTGAACACTGAAGCTTTCTTT.

The chain uses TRBV9 and TRBJ1-5; 9 bases align to TRBD1. The germline gives CDR1 SGDLS, CDR2 YYNGEE. The CDR3 spans 15 residues. The ends lost 0 bases at V and 5 bases at J; junction bases unmatched: 3. This chain's CDR3 is CASSVGGQGDQPQHF. CDR3 nucleotides: TGTGCCAGCAGCGTAGGGGGACAGGGTGATCAGCCCCAGCATTTT. Combining the CDR3 with reference TRBV9 and TRBJ1-5 gives the whole variable domain DSGVTQTPKHLITATGQRVTLRCSPRSGDLSVYWYQQSLDQGLQFLIQYYNGEERAKGNILERFSAQQFPDLHSELNLSSLELGDSALYFCASSVGGQGDQPQHFGDGTRLSIL.

V usage is TRBV7-3 and J usage is TRBJ2-7, with D possibly matching TRBD1 (6 bases). The germline V and J ends were trimmed by 4 bases and 7 bases, with 14 bases remaining between them. Germline V CDR1 and CDR2: SGHTA, FQGTGA. The CDR3 consists of 13 residues. CDR3 sequence: CASSSSSRGEQYF. The CDR3 DNA follows: TGTGCCAGCAGCTCCTCTTCGAGGGGGGAGCAGTACTTC.

This chain joins TRBV4-1 and TRBJ1-2, with a possible D match to TRBD1 (5 bases). CDR3 length equals 14 residues. CDR1 and CDR2 (germline): MGHRA, YSYEKL. The V gene lost 0 bases and the J gene lost 3 bases, with 8 bases spanning the gap. CDR3 bases: TGCGCCAGCAGCCAAGATCAGACAGACTATGGCTACACCTTC. This encodes CASSQDQTDYGYTF.

J is TRBJ2-7 and V is TRBV5-4, with 8 bases that match TRBD1. Germline lookup yields CDR1 SGHNT and CDR2 YYREEE (reference sequence). The CDR3 is 15 residues long. V dropped 4 bases and J dropped 3; count of bases not matched to a gene: 9. CDR3 nucleotides: TGTGCCAGCAGCGTAGGACAGGGAAACCTCTACGAGCAGTACTTC. It specifies CASSVGQGNLYEQYF. Full variable domain (rest looked up from reference TRBV5-4 and TRBJ2-7): ETGVTQSPTHLIKTRGQQVTLRCSSQSGHNTVSWYQQALGQGPQFIFQYYREEENGRGNFPPRFSGLQFPNYSSELNVNALELDDSALYLCASSVGQGNLYEQYFGPGTRLTVT.